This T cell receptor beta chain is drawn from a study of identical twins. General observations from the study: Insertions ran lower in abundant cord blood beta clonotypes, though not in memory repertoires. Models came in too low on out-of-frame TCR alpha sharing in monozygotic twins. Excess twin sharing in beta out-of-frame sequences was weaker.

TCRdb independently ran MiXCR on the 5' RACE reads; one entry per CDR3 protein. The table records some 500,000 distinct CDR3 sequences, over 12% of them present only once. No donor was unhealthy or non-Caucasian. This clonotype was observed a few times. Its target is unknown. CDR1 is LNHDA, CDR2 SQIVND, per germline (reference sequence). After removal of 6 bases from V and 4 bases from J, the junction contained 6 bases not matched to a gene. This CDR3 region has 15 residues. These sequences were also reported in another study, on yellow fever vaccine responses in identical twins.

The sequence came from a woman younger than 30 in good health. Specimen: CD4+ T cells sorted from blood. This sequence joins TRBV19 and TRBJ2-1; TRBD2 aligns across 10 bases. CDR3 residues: CASRVLAGSYNEQFF. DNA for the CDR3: TGTGCCAGTAGGGTACTAGCGGGATCATACAATGAGCAGTTCTTC. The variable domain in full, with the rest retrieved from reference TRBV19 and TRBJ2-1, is DGGITQSPKYLFRKEGQNVTLSCEQNLNHDAMYWYRQDPGQGLRLIYYSQIVNDFQKGDIAEGYSVSREKKESFPLTVTSAQKNPTAFYLCASRVLAGSYNEQFFGPGTRLTVL.